This T cell receptor (beta chain) was captured in a study of T-cell reconstitution after alpha-beta-depleted transplantation in children. Germline V gene data show CDR1 as SGHNT and CDR2 as YENEEA. The CDR3 consists of 16 residues. V lost 5 bases and J 1 base, leaving 15 bases between the germline ends. On this clonotype: Its specificity is unknown.

Overall study findings and caveats: Approximately two months post-transplant, alpha-beta T cells reportedly originated from several hundred expanded graft clones. Diversity and T-cell counts at one year after transplant derived mostly from new T cells. At day 60, the high TCRbeta diversity found in some patients originated from recipient T cells and thymic progenitors that had survived.

Unique molecular identifiers featured in how the TCRbeta library was prepared. TCRdb reprocessed the PCR reads via MiXCR and lists one record per CDR3 protein. This table has around 490,000 distinct CDR3 sequences, about an eighth appearing once. The clonotype comes from a female patient between 2 and 10 years old who had a stem cell transplant for aplastic anemia, so the T cells may come from the graft donor. The chain recombines TRBV11-3 with TRBJ2-1; TRBD1 is a possible D gene (5 bases). The sequencing used PBMCs, mostly from graft donor cells, collected 180 days after TCRalphabeta/CD19-depleted stem cell transplant. CDR3 loop: CASSPSLGASYNEQFF. The CDR3 DNA sequence: TGTGCCAGCAGCCCGTCGCTTGGGGCATCCTACAATGAGCAGTTCTTC.